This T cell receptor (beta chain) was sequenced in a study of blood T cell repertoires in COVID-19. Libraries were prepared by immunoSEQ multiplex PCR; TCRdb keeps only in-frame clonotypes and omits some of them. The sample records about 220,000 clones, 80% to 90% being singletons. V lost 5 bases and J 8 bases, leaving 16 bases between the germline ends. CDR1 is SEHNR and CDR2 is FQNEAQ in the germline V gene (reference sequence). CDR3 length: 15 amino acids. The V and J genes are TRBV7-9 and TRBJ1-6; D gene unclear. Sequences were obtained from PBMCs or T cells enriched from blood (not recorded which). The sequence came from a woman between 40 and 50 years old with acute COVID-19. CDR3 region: CASSLSGLADSPLHF. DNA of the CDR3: TGTGCCAGCAGCCTCTCCGGACTGGCGGATTCACCCCTCCACTTT.